The rows below give T cell receptor beta chains drawn from one sample of a study of T cells in Graves' hyperthyroidism and ophthalmopathy. TCRdb re-analysed the multiplex PCR reads in MiXCR, keeping a single row per CDR3 protein. Found here are about 640,000 distinct CDR3 sequences, roughly 14% of them singletons; the top ten hold about 12%. Sequencing was performed on blood. The receptors come from a woman in her 50s with Graves' ophthalmopathy. CDR3s include the opening cysteine and the closing phenylalanine or tryptophan. The D gene is left open where the match is weak. For some rows the clone size is stated as once, few or many, or as a class when expanded; others skip it.

V gene	clone size	CDR3 length	D gene	J gene	CDR3 protein	CDR3 DNA
TRBV2	many	10	.	TRBJ2-1	CASRSAEQFF	TGTGCCAGCAGGAGCGCTGAGCAGTTCTTC
TRBV5-1	.	15	.	TRBJ2-5	CASSLAGDIQETQYF	TGCGCCAGCAGCTTGGCGGGGGACATTCAAGAGACCCAGTACTTC
TRBV20-1	.	13	TRBD2	TRBJ2-1	CSGAGGIYNEQFF	TGCAGCGGGGCGGGAGGTATTTACAATGAGCAGTTCTTC
TRBV18	many	14	.	TRBJ2-7	CASSPESGFYEQYF	TGTGCCAGCTCACCAGAATCGGGTTTCTACGAGCAGTACTTC
TRBV19	.	15	TRBD1	TRBJ2-2	CASSIDDRVTGELFF	TGTGCCAGTAGTATAGATGACAGGGTCACCGGGGAGCTGTTTTTT
TRBV6-5	.	15	TRBD2	TRBJ2-1	CASSYIAGVVDEQFF	TGTGCCAGCAGTTACATAGCGGGAGTAGTTGATGAGCAGTTCTTC
TRBV20-1	.	16	TRBD2	TRBJ2-5	CSATRASGRAYETQYF	TGCAGTGCTACGAGGGCTAGCGGGAGGGCCTATGAGACCCAGTACTTC
TRBV30	.	15	TRBD1	TRBJ1-5	CAWSLSDRGNQPQHF	TGTGCCTGGAGTCTCTCGGACAGGGGGAATCAGCCCCAGCATTTT
TRBV2	many	12	.	TRBJ2-7	CASSVLGGEQYF	TGTGCCAGCAGTGTATTGGGCGGCGAGCAGTACTTC
TRBV9	once	17	.	TRBJ1-3	CASSEGANSFSGNTIYF	TGTGCCAGCAGCGAAGGGGCCAACAGTTTTTCCGGAAACACCATATATTTT
TRBV15	many	12	.	TRBJ2-1	CATSRESTEQFF	TGTGCCACCAGCAGAGAGTCGACCGAGCAGTTCTTC
TRBV3-1	many	13	.	TRBJ2-2	CASSQDHTGELFF	TGTGCCAGCAGCCAAGATCACACCGGGGAGCTGTTTTTT
TRBV6-2/TRBV6-3	many	20	.	TRBJ2-1	CASSFRRVIDDRLTYNEQFF	TGTGCCAGCAGTTTTAGAAGGGTGATCGACGACCGCTTAACCTACAATGAGCAGTTCTTC
TRBV27	few	14	.	TRBJ2-1	CASRLLQGGDEQFF	TGTGCCAGCAGGCTGTTGCAGGGGGGGGATGAGCAGTTCTTC
TRBV15	few	19	TRBD2	TRBJ2-1	CATSRVITTSGGYYNEQFF	TGTGCCACCAGCAGAGTAATTACGACTAGCGGGGGGTACTACAATGAGCAGTTCTTC
TRBV10-3	few	17	TRBD2	TRBJ2-3	CAISESRTSGRTDTQYF	TGTGCCATCAGTGAATCACGGACTAGCGGGAGGACAGATACGCAGTATTTT
TRBV20-1	many	13	TRBD1	TRBJ1-2	CSAVDRGLYGYTF	TGCAGTGCCGTGGACAGGGGCCTCTATGGCTACACCTTC
TRBV2	few	17	TRBD1	TRBJ2-6	CASRETGGVPGANVLTF	TGTGCCAGCAGGGAGACAGGGGGCGTCCCTGGGGCCAACGTCCTGACTTTC
TRBV7-2	few	14	.	TRBJ1-2	CASSLAGEEYGYTF	TGTGCCAGCAGCTTAGCGGGGGAGGAGTATGGCTACACCTTC
TRBV20-1	many	13	.	TRBJ2-7	CSANLHPSGEQYF	TGCAGTGCTAACCTCCACCCCTCGGGGGAGCAGTACTTC
TRBV19	.	14	.	TRBJ2-7	CASSIGARNYEQYF	TGTGCCAGTAGTATTGGAGCGAGGAACTACGAGCAGTACTTC
TRBV9	many	15	.	TRBJ2-3	CASSVDGRSTDTQYF	TGTGCCAGCAGCGTAGATGGGAGGTCCACAGATACGCAGTATTTT
TRBV20-1	many	15	TRBD2	TRBJ2-5	CSARGTSGAKETQYF	TGCAGTGCTAGAGGGACTAGCGGTGCTAAAGAGACCCAGTACTTC
TRBV6-1	many	15	.	TRBJ1-1	CATSRRASLNTEAFF	TGTGCCACTTCACGTAGGGCCAGTTTGAACACTGAAGCTTTCTTT
TRBV28	many	14	.	TRBJ1-6	CASSLDRTRSPLHF	TGTGCCAGCAGTTTGGACAGAACGAGGTCACCCCTCCACTTT